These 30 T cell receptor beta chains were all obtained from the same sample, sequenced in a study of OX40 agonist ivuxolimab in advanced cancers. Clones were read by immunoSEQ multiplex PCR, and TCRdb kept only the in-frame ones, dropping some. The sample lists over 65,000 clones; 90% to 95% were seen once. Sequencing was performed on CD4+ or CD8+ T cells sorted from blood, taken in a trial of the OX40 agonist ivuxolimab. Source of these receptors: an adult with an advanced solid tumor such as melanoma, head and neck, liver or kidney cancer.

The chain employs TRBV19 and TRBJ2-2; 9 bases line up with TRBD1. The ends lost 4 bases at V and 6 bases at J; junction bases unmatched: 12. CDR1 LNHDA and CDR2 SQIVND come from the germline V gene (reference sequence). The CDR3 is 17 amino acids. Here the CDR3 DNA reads TGTGCCAGTAGTACTCCAACAGGGGGCGGATTTCCCGGGGAGCTGTTTTTT. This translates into CASSTPTGGGFPGELFF. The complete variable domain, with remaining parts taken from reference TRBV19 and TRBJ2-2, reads DGGITQSPKYLFRKEGQNVTLSCEQNLNHDAMYWYRQDPGQGLRLIYYSQIVNDFQKGDIAEGYSVSREKKESFPLTVTSAQKNPTAFYLCASSTPTGGGFPGELFFGEGSRLTVL.

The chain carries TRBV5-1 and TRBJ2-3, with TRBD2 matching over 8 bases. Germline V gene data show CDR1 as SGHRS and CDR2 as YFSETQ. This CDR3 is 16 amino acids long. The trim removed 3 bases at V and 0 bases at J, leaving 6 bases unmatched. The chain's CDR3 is CASSWTLAGSTDTQYF. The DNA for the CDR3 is TGCGCCAGCAGCTGGACTTTAGCGGGAAGCACAGATACGCAGTATTTT.

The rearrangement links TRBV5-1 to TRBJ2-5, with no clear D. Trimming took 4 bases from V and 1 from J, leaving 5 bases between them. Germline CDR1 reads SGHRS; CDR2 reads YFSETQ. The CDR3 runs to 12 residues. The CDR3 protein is CASSEVQETQYF. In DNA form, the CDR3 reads TGCGCCAGCAGCGAAGTCCAAGAGACCCAGTACTTC.

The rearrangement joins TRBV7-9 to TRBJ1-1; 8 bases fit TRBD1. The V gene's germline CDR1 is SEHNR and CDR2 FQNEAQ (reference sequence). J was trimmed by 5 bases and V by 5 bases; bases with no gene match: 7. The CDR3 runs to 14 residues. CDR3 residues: CASSRQGSSTEAFF. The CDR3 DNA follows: TGTGCCAGCAGCCGACAGGGGTCGAGTACTGAAGCTTTCTTT.

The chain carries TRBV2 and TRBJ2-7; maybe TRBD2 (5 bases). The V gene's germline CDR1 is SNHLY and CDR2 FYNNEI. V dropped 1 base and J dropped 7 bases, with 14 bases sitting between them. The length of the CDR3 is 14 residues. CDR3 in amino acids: CASSEGWGALEQYF. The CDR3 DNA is TGTGCCAGCAGTGAAGGTTGGGGAGCGCTTGAGCAGTACTTC.

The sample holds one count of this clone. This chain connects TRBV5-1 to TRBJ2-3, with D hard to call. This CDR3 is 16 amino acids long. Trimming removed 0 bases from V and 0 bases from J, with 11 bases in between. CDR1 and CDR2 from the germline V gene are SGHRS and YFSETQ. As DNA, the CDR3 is TGCGCCAGCAGCTTGGGGGCAGGACCCAGCACAGATACGCAGTATTTT. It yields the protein CASSLGAGPSTDTQYF.

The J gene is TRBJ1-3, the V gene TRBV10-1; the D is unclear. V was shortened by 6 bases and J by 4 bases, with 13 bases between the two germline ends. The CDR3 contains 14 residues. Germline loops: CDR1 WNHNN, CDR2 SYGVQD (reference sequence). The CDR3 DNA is TGCGCCAGCAGCTTCGACAAATGCGGAAACACCATATATTTT. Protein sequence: CASSFDKCGNTIYF.

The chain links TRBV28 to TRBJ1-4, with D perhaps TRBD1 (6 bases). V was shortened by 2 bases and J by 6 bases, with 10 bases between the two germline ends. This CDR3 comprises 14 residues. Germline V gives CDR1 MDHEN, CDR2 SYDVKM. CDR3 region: CASSLHREDEKLFF. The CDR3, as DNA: TGTGCCAGCAGTTTACACAGGGAAGATGAAAAACTGTTTTTT.

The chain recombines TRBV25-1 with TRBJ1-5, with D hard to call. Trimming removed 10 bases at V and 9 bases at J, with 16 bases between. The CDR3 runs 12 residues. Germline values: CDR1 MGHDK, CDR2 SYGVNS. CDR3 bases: TGTGCCACCCGGCGGCCTAAGAGGCCCCAGCATTTT. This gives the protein CATRRPKRPQHF.

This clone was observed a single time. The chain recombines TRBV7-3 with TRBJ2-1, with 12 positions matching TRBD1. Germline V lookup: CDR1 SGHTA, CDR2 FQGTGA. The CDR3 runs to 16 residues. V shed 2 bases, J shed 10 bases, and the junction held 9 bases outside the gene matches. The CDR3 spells CASSLLGQGASEEQFF. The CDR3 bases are TGTGCCAGCAGCTTATTGGGACAGGGGGCTTCGGAAGAGCAGTTCTTC. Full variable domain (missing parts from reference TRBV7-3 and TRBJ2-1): GAGVSQTPSNKVTEKGKYVELRCDPISGHTALYWYRQSLGQGPEFLIYFQGTGAADDSGLPNDRFFAVRPEGSVSTLKIQRTERGDSAVYLCASSLLGQGASEEQFFGPGTRLTVL.

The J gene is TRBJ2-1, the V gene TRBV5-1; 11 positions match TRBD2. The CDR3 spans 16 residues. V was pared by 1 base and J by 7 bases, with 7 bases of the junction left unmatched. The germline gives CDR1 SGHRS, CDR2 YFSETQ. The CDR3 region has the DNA TGCGCCAGCAGCTTGATGGCTAGCGGGGGGTTGAATGAGCAGTTCTTC. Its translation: CASSLMASGGLNEQFF.

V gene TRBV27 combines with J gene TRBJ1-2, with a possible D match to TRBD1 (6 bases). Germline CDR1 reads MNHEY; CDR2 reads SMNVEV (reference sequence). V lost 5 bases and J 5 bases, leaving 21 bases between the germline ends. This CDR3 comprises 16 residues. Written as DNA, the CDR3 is TGTGCCAGCAGTCCCAACGCACAGGGCCGAGGATATGGCTACACCTTC. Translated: CASSPNAQGRGYGYTF.

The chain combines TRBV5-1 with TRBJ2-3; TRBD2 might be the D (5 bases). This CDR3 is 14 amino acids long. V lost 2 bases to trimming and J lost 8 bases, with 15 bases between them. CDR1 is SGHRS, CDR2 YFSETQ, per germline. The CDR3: CASSLEGVEGTQYF. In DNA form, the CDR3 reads TGCGCCAGCAGCTTAGAAGGTGTAGAGGGTACGCAGTATTTT.

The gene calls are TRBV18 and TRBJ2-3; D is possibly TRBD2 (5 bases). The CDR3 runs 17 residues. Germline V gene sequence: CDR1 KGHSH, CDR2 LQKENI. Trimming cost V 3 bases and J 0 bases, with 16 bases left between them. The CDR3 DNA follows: TGTGCCAGCTCACCCTTGACGGGGTCCCTTAGCACAGATACGCAGTATTTT. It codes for CASSPLTGSLSTDTQYF.

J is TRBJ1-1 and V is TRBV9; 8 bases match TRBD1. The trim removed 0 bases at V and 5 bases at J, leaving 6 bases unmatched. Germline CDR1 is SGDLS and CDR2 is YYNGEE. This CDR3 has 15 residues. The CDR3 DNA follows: TGTGCCAGCAGCGTAGGTGGCAGGGGGCTTACTGAAGCTTTCTTT. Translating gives CASSVGGRGLTEAFF.

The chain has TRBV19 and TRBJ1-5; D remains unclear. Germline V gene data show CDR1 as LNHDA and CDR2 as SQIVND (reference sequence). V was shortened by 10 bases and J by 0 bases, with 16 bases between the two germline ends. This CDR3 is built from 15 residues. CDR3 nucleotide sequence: TGTGCCACATGTAGGGAGCAACTTAGCAATCAGCCCCAGCATTTT. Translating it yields CATCREQLSNQPQHF. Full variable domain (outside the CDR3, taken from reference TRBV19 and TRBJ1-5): DGGITQSPKYLFRKEGQNVTLSCEQNLNHDAMYWYRQDPGQGLRLIYYSQIVNDFQKGDIAEGYSVSREKKESFPLTVTSAQKNPTAFYLCATCREQLSNQPQHFGDGTRLSIL.

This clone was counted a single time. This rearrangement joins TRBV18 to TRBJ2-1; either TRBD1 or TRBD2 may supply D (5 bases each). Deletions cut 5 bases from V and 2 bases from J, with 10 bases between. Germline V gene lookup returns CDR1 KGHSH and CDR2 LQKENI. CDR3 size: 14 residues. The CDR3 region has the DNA TGTGCCAGCTCAGGACGGGACGCCTACAATGAGCAGTTCTTC. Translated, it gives CASSGRDAYNEQFF. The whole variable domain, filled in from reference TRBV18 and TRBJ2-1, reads NAGVMQNPRHLVRRRGQEARLRCSPMKGHSHVYWYRQLPEEGLKFMVYLQKENIIDESGMPKERFSAEFPKEGPSILRIQQVVRGDSAAYFCASSGRDAYNEQFFGPGTRLTVL.

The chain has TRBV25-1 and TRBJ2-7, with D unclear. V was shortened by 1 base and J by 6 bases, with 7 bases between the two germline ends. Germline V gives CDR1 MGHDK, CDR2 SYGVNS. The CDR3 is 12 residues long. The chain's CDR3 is CASSESYLEQYF. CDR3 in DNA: TGTGCCAGCAGTGAATCGTACCTCGAGCAGTACTTC.

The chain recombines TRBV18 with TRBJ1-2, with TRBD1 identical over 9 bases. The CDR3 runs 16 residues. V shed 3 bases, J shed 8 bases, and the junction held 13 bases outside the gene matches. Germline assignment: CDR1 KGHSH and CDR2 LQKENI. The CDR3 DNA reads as TGTGCCAGCTCACCCGGACAGGGGAGGCCTATACGCGGCTACACCTTC. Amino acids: CASSPGQGRPIRGYTF.

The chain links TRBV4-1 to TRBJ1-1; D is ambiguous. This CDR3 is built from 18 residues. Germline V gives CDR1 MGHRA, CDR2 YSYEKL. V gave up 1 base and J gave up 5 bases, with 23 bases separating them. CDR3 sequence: CASSQGWVSSSRITEAFF. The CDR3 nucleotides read TGCGCCAGCAGCCAAGGTTGGGTCTCGAGCTCTCGCATAACTGAAGCTTTCTTT.

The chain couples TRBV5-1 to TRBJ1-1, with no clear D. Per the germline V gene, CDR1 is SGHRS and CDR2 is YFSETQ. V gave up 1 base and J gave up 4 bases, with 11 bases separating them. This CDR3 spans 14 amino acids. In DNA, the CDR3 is TGCGCCAGCAGCTTGATAGCTACGAGCACTGAAGCTTTCTTT. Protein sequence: CASSLIATSTEAFF.

The chain's CDR3 is CASSVAGGSSYEQYF. CDR3 sequence (DNA): TGTGCCAGCAGTGTAGCGGGAGGAAGCTCCTACGAGCAGTACTTC. The J gene is TRBJ2-7, the V gene TRBV6-6; 10 bases agree with TRBD2. The trim removed 5 bases at V and 0 bases at J, leaving 4 bases unmatched. The CDR3 runs to 15 residues. From germline, CDR1 is MNHNY and CDR2 SVGAGI (reference sequence).

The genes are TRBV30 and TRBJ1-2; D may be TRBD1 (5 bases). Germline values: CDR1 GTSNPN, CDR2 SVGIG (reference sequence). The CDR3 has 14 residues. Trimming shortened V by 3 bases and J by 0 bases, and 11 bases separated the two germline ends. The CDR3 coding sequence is TGTGCCTGGAGCTCGGGGGTATCTAACTATGGCTACACCTTC. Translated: CAWSSGVSNYGYTF.

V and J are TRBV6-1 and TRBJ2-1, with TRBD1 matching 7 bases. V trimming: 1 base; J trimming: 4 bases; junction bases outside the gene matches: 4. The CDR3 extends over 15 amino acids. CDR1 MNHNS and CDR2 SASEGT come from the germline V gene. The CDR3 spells CASSEGRGQYNEQFF. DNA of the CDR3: TGTGCCAGCAGTGAAGGTAGGGGGCAATACAATGAGCAGTTCTTC.

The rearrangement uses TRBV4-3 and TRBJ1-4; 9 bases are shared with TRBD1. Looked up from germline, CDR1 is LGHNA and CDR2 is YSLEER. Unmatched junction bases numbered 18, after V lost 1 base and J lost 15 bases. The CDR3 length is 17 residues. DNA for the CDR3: TGCGCCAGCAGCCAAGCGGGGACAGGGACCTTTGCGCCTGTAATGTTTTTT. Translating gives CASSQAGTGTFAPVMFF.

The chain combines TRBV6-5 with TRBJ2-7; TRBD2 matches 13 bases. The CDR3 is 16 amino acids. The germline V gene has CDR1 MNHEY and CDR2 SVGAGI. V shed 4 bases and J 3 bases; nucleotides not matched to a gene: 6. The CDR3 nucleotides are TGTGCCAGCAGTTCCTCGACTAGCGGGAGGATCTACGAGCAGTACTTC. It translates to CASSSSTSGRIYEQYF.

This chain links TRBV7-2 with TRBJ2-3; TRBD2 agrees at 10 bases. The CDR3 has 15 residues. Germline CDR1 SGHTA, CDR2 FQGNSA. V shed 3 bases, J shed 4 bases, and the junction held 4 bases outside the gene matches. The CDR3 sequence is CASSFSSGSADTQYF. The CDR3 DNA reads TGTGCCAGCAGCTTCTCTAGCGGGAGCGCAGATACGCAGTATTTT.

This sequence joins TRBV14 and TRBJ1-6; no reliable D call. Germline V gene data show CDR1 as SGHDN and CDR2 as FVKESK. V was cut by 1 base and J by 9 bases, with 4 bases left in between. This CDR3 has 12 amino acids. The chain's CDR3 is CASSQGLSPLHF. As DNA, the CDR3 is TGTGCCAGCAGCCAAGGGCTTTCACCCCTCCACTTT.

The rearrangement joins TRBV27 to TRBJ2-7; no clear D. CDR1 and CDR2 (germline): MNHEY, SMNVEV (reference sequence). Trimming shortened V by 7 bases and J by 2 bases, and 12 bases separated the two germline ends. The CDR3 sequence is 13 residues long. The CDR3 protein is CASKTQPAYEQYF. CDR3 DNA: TGTGCCAGCAAAACGCAACCGGCCTACGAGCAGTACTTC.

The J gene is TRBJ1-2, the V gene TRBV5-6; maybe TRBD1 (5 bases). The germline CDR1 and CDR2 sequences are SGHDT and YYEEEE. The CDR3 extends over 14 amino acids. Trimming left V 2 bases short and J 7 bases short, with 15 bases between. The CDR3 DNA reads TGTGCCAGCAGCTTTCAGGGAGGGGCGCGTGGCTACACCTTC. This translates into CASSFQGGARGYTF.